This paragraph covers one T cell receptor beta chain sequence. This clonotype was detected ten times or more. The record has no base qualities; no much larger clone is one base away. These data originate in a study of T cells after yellow fever vaccination (dated by TCRdb to 2018 to 2020). Looking at the study overall: Using CD3, CD45RA, CCR7 and CD95 staining, memory subsets (EM, EMRA, CM and Tscm) were sorted on a BD FACS Aria III. To follow T-cell clones before and after primary and booster YFV17D yellow fever vaccination, bulk TCR alpha and beta repertoires were sequenced over time. Two healthy male donors made up the cohort, one aged 18 to 30 years and the other aged 30 to 40 years. Sorting of memory subsets took place on days 0, 15 and 45 and at 18 months after primary vaccination, as well as on days 0, 15 and 45 after the 30-year booster. Blood was collected at multiple timepoints before and after primary and secondary immunization, and bulk PBMC replicates and cell subsets were isolated. The SMART-Seq v4 Ultra Low Input RNA kit was used to prepare libraries from fractions with low cell numbers.

Taken from the germline V gene, the CDR1 and CDR2 loops are LGHNA and YNFKEQ. Trimming removed 0 bases from V and 7 bases from J; the gene matches leave 7 bases unexplained. The CDR3 spans 17 residues, from the cysteine through the phenylalanine. Of all the DNA, just the CDR3 is kept, 51 bases in frame from base 1. The sample's treatment or condition label, decoded: live attenuated yellow fever vaccine strain. A standard Ficoll-Paque protocol was used to isolate PBMCs from peripheral blood. For sorted memory subsets, RNA extraction was done with the RNeasy Micro Kit. Paper-wide results and their limitations: FACS-sorted repertoires could contain abundant contaminating clonotypes from the bulk population, so computational filtering was required. The secondary T-cell response was weaker than the primary response but faster, peaking on day 5 instead of day 15. In the sorted memory subsets on day 0, nearly all of the vaccine-responding clonotypes fell below detection. Because only a couple of donors were included in the study, the extent to which the findings can be generalized is limited. Most clones expanded after primary vaccination were re-detected after the booster (approximately 95% of CD4 and 88% of CD8), suggesting broad memory maintenance. A small fraction of clonotypes showed up in both the CD4 and CD8 compartments, probably as a result of convergent recombination.

TCR cDNA was made using 5'RACE template switching, a step that added a universal primer site and unique molecular identifiers. Priming for cDNA synthesis came from both the TCR alpha and TCR beta constant segments. Library amplification used two PCR steps, and the second PCR step added sample barcodes and sequencing adapters. Sequencing of libraries was performed on Illumina HiSeq 2500 (2x100 bp) or NovaSeq (2x150 bp). The authors' pipeline ran thus. Reads were demultiplexed and collapsed into UMI consensus sequences with MIGEC, and V(D)J alignment was performed with MiXCR. Vaccine-responding clonotypes were defined with edgeR using replicate PBMC samples, requiring FDR below 0.01 and a log2 fold change above 5 up to day 15. Each bulk clonotype received a CD4 or CD8 identity based on whether the sequenced CD4 or CD8 repertoire contained that clonotype at higher abundance. To estimate the distribution of each clone across memory phenotypes, clonotype frequencies in memory subsets were weighted by FACS-sorted cell numbers. TCRdb took the public reads, trimmed them with fastp at Q25, ran MiXCR for clone calling and kept in-frame beta chains. For every CDR3 protein sequence, its rows merge into one entry that carries the most common genes and DNA. It is TCRdb's table, rather than the study itself, that gives the V and J calls and clone size. This sample has roughly 26,000 distinct CDR3 sequences in its table, and about 5.5% of those were observed once. The ten largest clones add up to approximately 10% of the sample.

The source was PBMCs, either bulk or a sorted T-cell subset (CD4+, CD8+, memory, or dextramer-sorted; not recorded which), collected 15 days after the yellow fever booster vaccination. The rearrangement combines TRBV4-2 with TRBJ2-1, with TRBD2 identical over 12 junction bases. The TCR was taken from a man aged 25 to 40 who received the YFV17D yellow fever vaccine. CDR3 loop: CASSQEFRTSGRNEQFF. The DNA is TGTGCCAGCAGCCAAGAGTTTAGAACTAGCGGGAGGAATGAGCAGTTCTTC.